This TCR beta chain appears in the sequencing data of a study of blood T cell repertoires in COVID-19. Study-level background: Acute and convalescent COVID-19 specimens originated in the United States, Italy and Spain.

Per the study methods: Quantification of nucleated cells was approximated via reference gene primer amplification. Measured with immunoSEQ multiplex PCR; TCRdb has only the in-frame clones, and not every one. Clonal size and the V and J genes are those of that table, whereas D and trimming came from the DNA. There are 200,000 to 300,000 clones in the sample; 88% occur only once, and approximately 0.7% lies in the top ten. The V gene lost 3 bases and the J gene lost 4 bases, with 12 bases spanning the gap. The CDR3 sequence is 13 residues long. CDR1 is GTSNPN and CDR2 is SVGIG in the germline V gene (reference sequence).

Material for sequencing was peripheral blood. The chain combines TRBV30 with TRBJ1-2; D may be TRBD1 (5 bases). The receptor was derived from a human donor in a cohort sampled during active COVID-19. CDR3 sequence: CAWRAGSGYGYTF. The CDR3 nucleotides read TGTGCCTGGAGAGCAGGGTCGGGCTATGGCTACACCTTC. Filled out from reference TRBV30 and TRBJ1-2, the complete variable domain reads SQTIHQWPATLVQPVGSPLSLECTVEGTSNPNLYWYRQAAGRGLQLLFYSVGIGQISSEVPQNLSASRPQDRQFILSSKKLLLSDSGFYLCAWRAGSGYGYTFGSGTRLTVV.